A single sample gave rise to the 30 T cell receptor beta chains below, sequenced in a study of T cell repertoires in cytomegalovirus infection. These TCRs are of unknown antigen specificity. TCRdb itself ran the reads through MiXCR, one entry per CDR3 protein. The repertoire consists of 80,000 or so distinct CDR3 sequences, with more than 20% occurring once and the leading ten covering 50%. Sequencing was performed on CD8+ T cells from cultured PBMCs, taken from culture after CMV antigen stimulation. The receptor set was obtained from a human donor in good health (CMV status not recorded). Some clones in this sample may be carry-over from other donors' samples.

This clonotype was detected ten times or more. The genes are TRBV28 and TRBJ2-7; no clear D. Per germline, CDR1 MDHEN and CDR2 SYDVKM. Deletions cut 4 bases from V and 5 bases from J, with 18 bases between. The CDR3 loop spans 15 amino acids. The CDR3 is CASSSLSAELNEQYF. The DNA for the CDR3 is TGTGCCAGCAGTTCACTCTCGGCCGAACTAAACGAGCAGTACTTC.

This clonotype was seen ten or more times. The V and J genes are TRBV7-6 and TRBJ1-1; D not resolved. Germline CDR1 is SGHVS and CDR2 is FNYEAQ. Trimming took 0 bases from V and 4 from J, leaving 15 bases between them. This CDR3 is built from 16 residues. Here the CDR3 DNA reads TGTGCCAGCAGCTTAGCCGAGAGGGCTAGTAGCACTGAAGCTTTCTTT. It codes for CASSLAERASSTEAFF.

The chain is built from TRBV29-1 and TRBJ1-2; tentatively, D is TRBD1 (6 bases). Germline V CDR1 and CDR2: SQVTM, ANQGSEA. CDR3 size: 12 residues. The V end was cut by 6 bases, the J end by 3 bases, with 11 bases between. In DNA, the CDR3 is TGCAGCGTCAGGTACAGGGACTATGGCTACACCTTC. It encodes CSVRYRDYGYTF.

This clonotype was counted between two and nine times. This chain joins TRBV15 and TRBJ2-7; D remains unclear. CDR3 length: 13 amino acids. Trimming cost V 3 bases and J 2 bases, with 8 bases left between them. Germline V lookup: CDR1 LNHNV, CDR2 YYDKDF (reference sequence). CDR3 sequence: CATSSPDTYEQYF. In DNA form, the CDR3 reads TGTGCCACCAGCAGCCCCGACACCTACGAGCAGTACTTC.

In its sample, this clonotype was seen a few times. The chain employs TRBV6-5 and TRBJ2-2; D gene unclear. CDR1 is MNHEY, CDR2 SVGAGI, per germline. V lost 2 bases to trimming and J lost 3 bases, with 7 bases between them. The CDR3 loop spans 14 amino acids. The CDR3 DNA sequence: TGTGCCAGCAGTTACGCAGGTTACACCGGGGAGCTGTTTTTT. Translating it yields CASSYAGYTGELFF.

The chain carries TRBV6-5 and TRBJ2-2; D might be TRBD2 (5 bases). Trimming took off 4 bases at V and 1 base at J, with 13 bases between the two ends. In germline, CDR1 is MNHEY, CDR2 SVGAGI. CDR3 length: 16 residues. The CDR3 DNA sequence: TGTGCCAGCAGTTCCCCGAGAGGGATGAACACCGGGGAGCTGTTTTTT. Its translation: CASSSPRGMNTGELFF.

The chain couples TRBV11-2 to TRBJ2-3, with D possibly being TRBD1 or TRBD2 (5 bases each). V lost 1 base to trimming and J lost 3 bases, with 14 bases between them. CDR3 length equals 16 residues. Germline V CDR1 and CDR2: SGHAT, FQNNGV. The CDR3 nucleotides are TGTGCCAGCAGCTTAGTCCCGTGGGGGAGTACAGATACGCAGTATTTT. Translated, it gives CASSLVPWGSTDTQYF.

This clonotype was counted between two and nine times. The CDR3 reads CASSLVIQETQYF. CDR3 in DNA: TGTGCCAGCAGCTTGGTAATTCAAGAGACCCAGTACTTC. This rearrangement joins TRBV5-6 to TRBJ2-5; D is uncertain. CDR3 size: 13 residues. The V end was cut by 0 bases, the J end by 2 bases, with 5 bases between. Per the germline V gene, CDR1 is SGHDT and CDR2 is YYEEEE.

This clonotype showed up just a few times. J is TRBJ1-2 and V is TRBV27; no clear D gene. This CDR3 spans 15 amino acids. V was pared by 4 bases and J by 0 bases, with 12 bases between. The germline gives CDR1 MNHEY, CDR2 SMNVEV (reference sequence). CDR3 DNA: TGTGCCAGCAGTTCTTTCGACGGTGCTAACTATGGCTACACCTTC. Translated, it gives CASSSFDGANYGYTF.

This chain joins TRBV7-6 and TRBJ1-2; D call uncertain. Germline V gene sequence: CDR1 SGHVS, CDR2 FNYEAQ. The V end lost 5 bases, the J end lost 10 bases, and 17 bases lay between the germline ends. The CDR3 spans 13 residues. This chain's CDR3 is CASSPDAFSAYTF. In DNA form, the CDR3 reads TGTGCCAGCAGCCCAGATGCCTTCTCAGCCTACACCTTC. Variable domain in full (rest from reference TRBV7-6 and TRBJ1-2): GAGVSQSPRYKVTKRGQDVALRCDPISGHVSLYWYRQALGQGPEFLTYFNYEAQQDKSGLPNDRFSAERPEGSISTLTIQRTEQRDSAMYRCASSPDAFSAYTFGSGTRLTVV.

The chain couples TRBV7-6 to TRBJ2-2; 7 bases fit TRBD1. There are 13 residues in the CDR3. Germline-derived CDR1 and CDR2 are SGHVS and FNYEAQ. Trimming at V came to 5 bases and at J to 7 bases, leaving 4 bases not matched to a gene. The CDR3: CASSQGVGGELFF. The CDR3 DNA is TGTGCCAGCAGCCAGGGGGTTGGCGGGGAGCTGTTTTTT. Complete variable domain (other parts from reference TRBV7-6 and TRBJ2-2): GAGVSQSPRYKVTKRGQDVALRCDPISGHVSLYWYRQALGQGPEFLTYFNYEAQQDKSGLPNDRFSAERPEGSISTLTIQRTEQRDSAMYRCASSQGVGGELFFGEGSRLTVL.

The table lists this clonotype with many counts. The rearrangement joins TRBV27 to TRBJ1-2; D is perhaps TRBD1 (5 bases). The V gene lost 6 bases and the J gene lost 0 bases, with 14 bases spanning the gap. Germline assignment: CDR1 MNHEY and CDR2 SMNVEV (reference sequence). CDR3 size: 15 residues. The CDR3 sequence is CASSPGTATNYGYTF. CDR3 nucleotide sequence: TGTGCCAGCAGCCCCGGGACGGCTACTAACTATGGCTACACCTTC.

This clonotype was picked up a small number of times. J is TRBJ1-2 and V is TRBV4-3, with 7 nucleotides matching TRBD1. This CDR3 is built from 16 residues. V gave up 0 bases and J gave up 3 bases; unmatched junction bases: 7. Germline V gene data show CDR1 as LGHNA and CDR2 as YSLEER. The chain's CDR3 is CASSQDRAGGYYGYTF. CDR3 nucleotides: TGCGCCAGCAGCCAAGATAGGGCAGGGGGGTACTATGGCTACACCTTC.

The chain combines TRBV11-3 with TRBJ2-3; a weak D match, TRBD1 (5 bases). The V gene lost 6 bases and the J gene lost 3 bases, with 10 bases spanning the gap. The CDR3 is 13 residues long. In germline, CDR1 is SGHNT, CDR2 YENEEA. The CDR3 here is CASSQGDTDTQYF. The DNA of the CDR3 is TGTGCCAGCAGTCAAGGGGATACAGATACGCAGTATTTT.

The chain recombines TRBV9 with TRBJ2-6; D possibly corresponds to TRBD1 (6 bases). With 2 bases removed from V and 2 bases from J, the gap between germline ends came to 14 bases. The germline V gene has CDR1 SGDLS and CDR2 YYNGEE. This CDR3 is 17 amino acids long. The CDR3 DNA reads TGTGCCAGCAGCGTCCCTGGGGGCAGACCTGGGGCCAACGTCCTGACTTTC. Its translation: CASSVPGGRPGANVLTF.

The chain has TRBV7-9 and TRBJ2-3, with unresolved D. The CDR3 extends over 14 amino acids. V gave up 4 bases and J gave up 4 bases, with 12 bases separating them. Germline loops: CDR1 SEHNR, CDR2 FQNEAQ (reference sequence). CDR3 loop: CASSSPQLSDTQYF. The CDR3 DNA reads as TGTGCCAGCAGCTCCCCCCAGCTCTCAGATACGCAGTATTTT. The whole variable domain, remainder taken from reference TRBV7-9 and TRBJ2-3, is DTGVSQNPRHKITKRGQNVTFRCDPISEHNRLYWYRQTLGQGPEFLTYFQNEAQLEKSRLLSDRFSAERPKGSFSTLEIQRTEQGDSAMYLCASSSPQLSDTQYFGPGTRLTVL.

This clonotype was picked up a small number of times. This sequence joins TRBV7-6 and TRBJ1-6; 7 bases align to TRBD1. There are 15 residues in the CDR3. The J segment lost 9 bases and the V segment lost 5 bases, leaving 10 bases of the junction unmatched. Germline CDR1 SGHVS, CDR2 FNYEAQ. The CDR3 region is CASSVDRVLGSPLHF. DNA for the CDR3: TGTGCCAGCAGCGTCGACAGGGTTTTAGGTTCACCCCTCCACTTT.

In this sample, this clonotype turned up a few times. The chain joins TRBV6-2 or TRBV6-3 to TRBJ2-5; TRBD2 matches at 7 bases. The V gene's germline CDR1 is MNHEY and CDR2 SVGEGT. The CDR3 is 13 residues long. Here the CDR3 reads CATNWGGLKTQYF. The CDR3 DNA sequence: TGTGCTACGAATTGGGGAGGGTTGAAGACCCAGTACTTC.

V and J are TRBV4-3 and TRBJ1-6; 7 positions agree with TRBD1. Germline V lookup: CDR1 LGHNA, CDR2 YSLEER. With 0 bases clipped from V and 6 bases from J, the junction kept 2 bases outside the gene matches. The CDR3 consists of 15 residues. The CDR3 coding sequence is TGCGCCAGCAGCCAAGACACAGGGGCTAATTCACCCCTCCACTTT. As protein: CASSQDTGANSPLHF.

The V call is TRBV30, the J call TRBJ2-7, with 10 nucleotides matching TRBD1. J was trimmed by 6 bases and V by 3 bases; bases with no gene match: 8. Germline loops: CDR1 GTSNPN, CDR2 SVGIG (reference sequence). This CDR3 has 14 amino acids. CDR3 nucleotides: TGTGCCTGGAGGTCCGGGGGACAGGGGTTCGAGCAGTACTTC. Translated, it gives CAWRSGGQGFEQYF.

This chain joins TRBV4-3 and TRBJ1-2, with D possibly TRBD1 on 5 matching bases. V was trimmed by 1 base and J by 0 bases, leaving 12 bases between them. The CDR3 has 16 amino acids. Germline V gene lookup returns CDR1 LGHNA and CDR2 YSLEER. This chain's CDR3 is CASSQGQRATNYGYTF. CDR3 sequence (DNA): TGCGCCAGCAGCCAAGGACAGCGAGCCACTAACTATGGCTACACCTTC.

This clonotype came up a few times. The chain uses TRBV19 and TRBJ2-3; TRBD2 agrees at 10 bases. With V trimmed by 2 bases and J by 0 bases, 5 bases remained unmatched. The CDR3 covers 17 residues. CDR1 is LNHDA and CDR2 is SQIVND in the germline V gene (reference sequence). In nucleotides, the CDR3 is TGTGCCAGTAGTATATTCGGACTAGCGGACAGCACAGATACGCAGTATTTT. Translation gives CASSIFGLADSTDTQYF.

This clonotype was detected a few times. CDR3 in DNA: TGTGCCAGCAGTTATTTCGGGAACACCGGGGAGCTGTTTTTT. This gives the protein CASSYFGNTGELFF. The rearrangement joins TRBV6-5 to TRBJ2-2, with D unresolved. V lost 3 bases and J lost 1, with 6 bases in between. Germline CDR1 reads MNHEY; CDR2 reads SVGAGI. The CDR3 runs 14 residues.

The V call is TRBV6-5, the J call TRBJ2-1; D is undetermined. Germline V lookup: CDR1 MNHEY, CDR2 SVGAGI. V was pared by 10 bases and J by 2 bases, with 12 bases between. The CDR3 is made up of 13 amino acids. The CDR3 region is CATTPNPYNEQFF. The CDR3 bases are TGTGCCACCACCCCCAATCCCTACAATGAGCAGTTCTTC.

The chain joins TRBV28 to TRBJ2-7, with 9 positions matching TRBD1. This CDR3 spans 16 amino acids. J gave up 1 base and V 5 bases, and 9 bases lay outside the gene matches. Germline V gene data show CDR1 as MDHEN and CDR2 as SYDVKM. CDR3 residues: CASSGPGQGLSYEQYF. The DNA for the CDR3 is TGTGCCAGCAGTGGGCCGGGACAGGGTCTTTCCTACGAGCAGTACTTC.

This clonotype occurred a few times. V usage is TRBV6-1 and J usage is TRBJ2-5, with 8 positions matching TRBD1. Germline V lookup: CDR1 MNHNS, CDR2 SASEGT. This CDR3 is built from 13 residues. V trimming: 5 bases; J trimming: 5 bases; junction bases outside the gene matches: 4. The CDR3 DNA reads TGTGCCAGCAGTCCAGGGGGCGCGGAGACCCAGTACTTC. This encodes CASSPGGAETQYF.

CDR3 DNA sequence: TGTGCCATCAGTGAGTCAGGGAGCTCCTATAATTCACCCCTCCACTTT. Residues: CAISESGSSYNSPLHF. The chain couples TRBV10-3 to TRBJ1-6; D call uncertain. This CDR3 is built from 16 residues. V dropped 0 bases and J dropped 0 bases, with 6 bases sitting between them. Germline V gene data show CDR1 as ENHRY and CDR2 as SYGVKD.

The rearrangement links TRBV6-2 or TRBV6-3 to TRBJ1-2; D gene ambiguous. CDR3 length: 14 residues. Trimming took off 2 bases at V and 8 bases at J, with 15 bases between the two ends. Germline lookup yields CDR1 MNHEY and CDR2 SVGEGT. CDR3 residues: CASSYAGHTGGYTF. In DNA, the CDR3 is TGTGCCAGCAGTTACGCCGGTCACACCGGAGGCTACACCTTC.

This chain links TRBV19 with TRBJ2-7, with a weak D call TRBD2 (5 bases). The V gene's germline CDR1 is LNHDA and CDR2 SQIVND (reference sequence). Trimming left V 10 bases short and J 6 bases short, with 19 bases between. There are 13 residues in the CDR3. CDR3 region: CATAPYLGSEQYF. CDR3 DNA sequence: TGTGCCACCGCCCCCTATCTTGGGAGCGAGCAGTACTTC.

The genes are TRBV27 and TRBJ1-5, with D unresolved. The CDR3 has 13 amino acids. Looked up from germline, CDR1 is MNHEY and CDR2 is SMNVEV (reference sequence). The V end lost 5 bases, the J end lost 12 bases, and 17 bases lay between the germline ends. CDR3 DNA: TGTGCCAGCAGTGAGAGCGGGGTCAAGCTCCAGCATTTT. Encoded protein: CASSESGVKLQHF.